The 2 T cell receptor beta chains given below trace back to one sample, sequenced in a study of blood T cell repertoires in COVID-19. Assay used: immunoSEQ multiplex PCR; TCRdb lists only in-frame clones, some missing. The table lists roughly 53,000 clones, about nine tenths of them singletons. Material: peripheral blood. The receptors originated from an elderly man with acute or convalescent COVID-19.

The chain combines TRBV5-1 with TRBJ2-7, with D possibly being TRBD1 (6 bases). Germline V lookup: CDR1 SGHRS, CDR2 YFSETQ. Trimming shortened V by 4 bases and J by 5 bases, and 19 bases separated the two germline ends. This CDR3 comprises 15 residues. CDR3 in amino acids: CASSRLGSTGHEQYF. The DNA of the CDR3 is TGCGCCAGCAGCCGGCTAGGGTCTACAGGGCACGAGCAGTACTTC.

This chain uses TRBV18 with TRBJ2-7; D might be TRBD1 (6 bases). Germline V gene data show CDR1 as KGHSH and CDR2 as LQKENI. Trimming cost V 1 base and J 2 bases, with 12 bases left between them. The CDR3 has 15 amino acids. CDR3 sequence reads: CASSPRSQGPYEQYF. CDR3 DNA: TGTGCCAGCTCACCACGTTCACAGGGTCCCTACGAGCAGTACTTC.